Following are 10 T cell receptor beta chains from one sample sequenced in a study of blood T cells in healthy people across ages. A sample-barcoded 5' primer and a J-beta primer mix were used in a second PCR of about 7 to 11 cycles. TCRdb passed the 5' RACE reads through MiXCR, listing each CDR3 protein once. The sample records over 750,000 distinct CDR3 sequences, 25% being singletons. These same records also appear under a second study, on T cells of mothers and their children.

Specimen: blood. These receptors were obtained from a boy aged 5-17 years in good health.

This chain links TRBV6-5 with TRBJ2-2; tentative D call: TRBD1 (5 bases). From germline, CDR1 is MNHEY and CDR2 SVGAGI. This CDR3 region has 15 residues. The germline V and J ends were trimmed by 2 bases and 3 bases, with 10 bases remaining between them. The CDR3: CASSYVGADTGELFF. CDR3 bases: TGTGCCAGCAGTTACGTTGGGGCGGACACCGGGGAGCTGTTTTTT.

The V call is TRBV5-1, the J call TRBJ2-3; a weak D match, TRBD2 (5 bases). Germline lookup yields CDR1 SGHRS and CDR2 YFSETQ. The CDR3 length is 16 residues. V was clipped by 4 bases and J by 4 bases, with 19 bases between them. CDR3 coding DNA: TGCGCCAGCAGCCTTCTATATGGCCTAGCCGCAGATACGCAGTATTTT. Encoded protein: CASSLLYGLAADTQYF. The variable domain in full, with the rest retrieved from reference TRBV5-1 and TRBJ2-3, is KAGVTQTPRYLIKTRGQQVTLSCSPISGHRSVSWYQQTPGQGLQFLFEYFSETQRNKGNFPGRFSGRQFSNSRSEMNVSTLELGDSALYLCASSLLYGLAADTQYFGPGTRLTVL.

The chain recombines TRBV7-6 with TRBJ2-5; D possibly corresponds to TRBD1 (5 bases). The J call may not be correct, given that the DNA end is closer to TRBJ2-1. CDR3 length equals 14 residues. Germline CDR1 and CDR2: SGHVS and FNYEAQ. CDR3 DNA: TGTGCCAGCAGCTTAGGTGGGGCTACTAATGAGCAGTTCTTC. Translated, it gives CASSLGGATNEQFF.

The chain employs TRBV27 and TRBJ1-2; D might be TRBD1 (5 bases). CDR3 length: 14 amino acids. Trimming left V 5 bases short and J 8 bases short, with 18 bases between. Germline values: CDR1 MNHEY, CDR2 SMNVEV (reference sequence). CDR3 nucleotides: TGTGCCAGCAGTCCCCTGTGGGGGTTCGGAGGCTACACCTTC. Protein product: CASSPLWGFGGYTF.

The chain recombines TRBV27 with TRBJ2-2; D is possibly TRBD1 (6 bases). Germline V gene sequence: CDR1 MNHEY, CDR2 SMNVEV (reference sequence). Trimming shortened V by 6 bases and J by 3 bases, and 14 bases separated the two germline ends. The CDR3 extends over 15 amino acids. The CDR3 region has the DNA TGTGCCAGCAGACCAGGGGAAGGTTACACCGGGGAGCTGTTTTTT. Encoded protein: CASRPGEGYTGELFF.

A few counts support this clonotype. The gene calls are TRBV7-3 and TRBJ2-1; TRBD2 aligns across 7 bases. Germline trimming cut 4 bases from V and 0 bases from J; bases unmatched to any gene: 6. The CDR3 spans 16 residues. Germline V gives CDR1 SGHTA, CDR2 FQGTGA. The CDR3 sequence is CASSSTSDSSYNEQFF. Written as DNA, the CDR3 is TGTGCCAGCAGCTCAACTAGCGATAGCTCCTACAATGAGCAGTTCTTC.

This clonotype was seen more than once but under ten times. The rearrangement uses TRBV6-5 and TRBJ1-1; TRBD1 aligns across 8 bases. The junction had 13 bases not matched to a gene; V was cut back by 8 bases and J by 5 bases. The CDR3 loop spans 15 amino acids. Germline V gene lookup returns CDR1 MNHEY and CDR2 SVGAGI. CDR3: CASGFARQGRTEAFF. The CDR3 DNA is TGTGCCAGCGGGTTCGCTAGACAGGGGAGGACTGAAGCTTTCTTT.

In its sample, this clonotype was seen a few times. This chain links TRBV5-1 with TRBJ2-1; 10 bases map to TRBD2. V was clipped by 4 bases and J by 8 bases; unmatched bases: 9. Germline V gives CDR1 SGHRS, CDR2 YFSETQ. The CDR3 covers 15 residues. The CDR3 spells CASSPGLAASDEQFF. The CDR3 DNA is TGCGCCAGCAGCCCAGGACTAGCGGCCAGCGATGAGCAGTTCTTC.

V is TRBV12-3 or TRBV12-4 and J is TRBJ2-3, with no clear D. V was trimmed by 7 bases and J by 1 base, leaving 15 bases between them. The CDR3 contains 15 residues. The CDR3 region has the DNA TGTGCCAGCATCGCCCTGTCTACCCGCACAGATACGCAGTATTTT. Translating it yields CASIALSTRTDTQYF.

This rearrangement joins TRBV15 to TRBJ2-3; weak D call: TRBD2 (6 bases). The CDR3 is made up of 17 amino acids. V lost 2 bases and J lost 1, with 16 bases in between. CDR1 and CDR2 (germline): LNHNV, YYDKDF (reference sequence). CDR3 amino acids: CATSRRTGVVGTDTQYF. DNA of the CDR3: TGTGCCACCAGCAGACGTACGGGAGTGGTAGGCACAGATACGCAGTATTTT.